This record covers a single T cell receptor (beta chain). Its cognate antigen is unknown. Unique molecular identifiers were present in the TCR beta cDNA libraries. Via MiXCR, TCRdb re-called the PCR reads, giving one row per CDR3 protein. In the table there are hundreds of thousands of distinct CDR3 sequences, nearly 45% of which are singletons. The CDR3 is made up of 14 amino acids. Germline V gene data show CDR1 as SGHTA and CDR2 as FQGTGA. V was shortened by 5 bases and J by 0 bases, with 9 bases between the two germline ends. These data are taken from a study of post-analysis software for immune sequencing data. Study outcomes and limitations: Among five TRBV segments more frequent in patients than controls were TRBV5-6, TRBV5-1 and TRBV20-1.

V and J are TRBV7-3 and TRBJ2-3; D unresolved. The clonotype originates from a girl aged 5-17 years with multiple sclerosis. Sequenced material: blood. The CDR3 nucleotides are TGTGCCAGCAGCCCATACCCTAGCACAGATACGCAGTATTTT. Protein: CASSPYPSTDTQYF.